This TCR beta chain was found in a study of PD-1 blockade in classical Hodgkin lymphoma. About the research overall: Every 2 weeks, patients got 3 mg/kg intravenous nivolumab.

Every patient experienced relapse after autologous stem cell transplantation, and brentuximab vedotin exposure varied. General study findings and limits: Those achieving complete response showed baseline diversity like newly diagnosed patients. Repertoire differences lack defined causes, possibly disease activity or prior therapy. CD8+ TCR diversity did not rise significantly by C4D1, unlike CD4+.

With 0 bases removed from V and 5 bases from J, the gap between germline ends came to 10 bases. The CDR3 is 14 amino acids. From germline, CDR1 is MGHRA and CDR2 YSYEKL. Some clones are missing from TCRdb's copy, which holds only in-frame ones; the method was immunoSEQ multiplex PCR. The table has about 34,000 clones, less than 85% seen once. Worth noting for this clone: Its antigen is as yet unknown.

Sequencing used peripheral blood mononuclear cells (PBMCs), obtained before the second cycle of nivolumab. J is TRBJ2-5 and V is TRBV4-1; D is undetermined. This clonotype was obtained from a human donor with classical Hodgkin lymphoma. The CDR3 DNA reads as TGCGCCAGCAGCCAAGATACTTCGTTGGAGACCCAGTACTTC. It is translated as CASSQDTSLETQYF.